These 11 T cell receptor beta chains share one sample of origin, sequenced in a study of cytomegalovirus exposure and HLA in healthy donors. In the PCR, 60 Vbeta and 13 Jbeta primers were used. Repertoires were generated with immunoSEQ multiplex PCR, while TCRdb's copy carries only in-frame clones and drops some. The table has roughly 50,000 clones, under 90% seen once. Sequencing input: PBMCs. All receptors derive from a woman aged 18-29 years in good health and CMV-seronegative.

The V gene is TRBV29-1, the J gene TRBJ2-1; D unresolved. Germline CDR1 SQVTM, CDR2 ANQGSEA. The CDR3 length is 12 residues. The V and J ends lost 8 bases and 2 bases respectively, with 10 bases between them. CDR3 nucleotide sequence: TGCAGCACTAACTCCGCCTACAATGAGCAGTTCTTC. It translates to CSTNSAYNEQFF.

The chain joins TRBV10-3 to TRBJ2-6, with 11 bases lining up with TRBD2. The CDR3 sequence is 18 residues long. V dropped 5 bases and J dropped 4; count of bases not matched to a gene: 10. From germline, CDR1 is ENHRY and CDR2 SYGVKD. The CDR3 region is CAISTLAGGRTGANVLTF. The CDR3 region has the DNA TGTGCCATCAGTACTCTAGCGGGAGGAAGAACGGGGGCCAACGTCCTGACTTTC.

This clone was recorded a few times. The junction departs from germline at one end; a sequencing error may be responsible. Written as DNA, the CDR3 is TGTGCCAGCAGTCCCTGGTGGCGGTGGGGCTCTGGGGCCAACGGCCTGACTTTC. This sequence encodes CASSPWWRWGSGANGLTF. The genes are TRBV5-6 and TRBJ2-6, with D tentatively TRBD1 (5 bases). This CDR3 is built from 18 residues. CDR1 SGHDT and CDR2 YYEEEE come from the germline V gene. The variable domain in full, with the rest retrieved from reference TRBV5-6 and TRBJ2-6, is DAGVTQSPTHLIKTRGQQVTLRCSPKSGHDTVSWYQQALGQGPQFIFQYYEEEERQRGNFPDRFSGHQFPNYSSELNVNALLLGDSALYLCASSPWWRWGSGANGLTFGAGSRLTVL.

As regards this clone: The junction differs from germline at one of its ends, possibly a read error. The rearrangement uses TRBV7-8 and TRBJ1-3; D gene uncertain. From germline, CDR1 is SGHVS and CDR2 FQNEAQ. This CDR3 is 11 amino acids long. The CDR3 sequence is CAGSLRDTIYF. CDR3 nucleotides: TGTGCCGGCAGCTTGCGGGACACCATATATTTT.

The chain links TRBV7-3 to TRBJ1-1; weak D call: TRBD1 (5 bases). Germline V gives CDR1 SGHTA, CDR2 FQGTGA. CDR3 length: 17 residues. Trimming removed 2 bases from V and 1 base from J, with 17 bases in between. CDR3 DNA: TGTGCCAGCAGCTTAGTGGGGCGGGGACTCTCGAACACTGAAGCTTTCTTT. Its protein is CASSLVGRGLSNTEAFF.

The chain links TRBV27 to TRBJ2-7; 10 bases line up with TRBD2. Germline V CDR1 and CDR2: MNHEY, SMNVEV (reference sequence). There are 14 residues in the CDR3. With 5 bases clipped from V and 1 base from J, the junction kept 2 bases outside the gene matches. The CDR3 DNA sequence: TGTGCCAGCAGTCGTAGCGGGAGGTCCTACGAGCAGTACTTC. It codes for CASSRSGRSYEQYF.

The chain is built from TRBV5-1 and TRBJ1-1; the match to TRBD1 covers 10 bases. Germline values: CDR1 SGHRS, CDR2 YFSETQ. After removal of 4 bases from V and 4 bases from J, the junction contained 4 bases not matched to a gene. The CDR3 totals 14 residues. The CDR3 DNA reads as TGCGCCAGCAGCCAAGACAGGGGGCGCACTGAAGCTTTCTTT. Its translation: CASSQDRGRTEAFF.

The chain employs TRBV28 and TRBJ2-3; tentative D call: TRBD1 (7 bases). This CDR3 has 17 residues. Trimming removed 8 bases from V and 2 bases from J, with 23 bases in between. Germline V lookup: CDR1 MDHEN, CDR2 SYDVKM. The CDR3 loop is CASGPRAGQTYTDTQYF. CDR3 in DNA: TGTGCCAGCGGCCCCCGGGCGGGACAGACTTACACAGATACGCAGTATTTT. Variable domain in full (rest from reference TRBV28 and TRBJ2-3): DVKVTQSSRYLVKRTGEKVFLECVQDMDHENMFWYRQDPGLGLRLIYFSYDVKMKEKGDIPEGYSVSREKKERFSLILESASTNQTSMYLCASGPRAGQTYTDTQYFGPGTRLTVL.

The J gene is TRBJ2-1, the V gene TRBV11-3, with 7 bases matching TRBD2. V shed 1 base and J 7 bases; nucleotides not matched to a gene: 4. Germline loops: CDR1 SGHNT, CDR2 YENEEA. The CDR3 totals 14 residues. CDR3 nucleotides: TGTGCCAGCAGCTTAGCCGGGACTATAAATGAGCAGTTCTTC. It specifies CASSLAGTINEQFF. The full variable domain, completed using reference TRBV11-3 and TRBJ2-1, is EAGVVQSPRYKIIEKKQPVAFWCNPISGHNTLYWYLQNLGQGPELLIRYENEEAVDDSQLPKDRFSAERLKGVDSTLKIQPAELGDSAVYLCASSLAGTINEQFFGPGTRLTVL.

In DNA, the CDR3 is TGTGCCAGCAGCGTTCCCTCTACCGGGGAGCTGTTTTTT. Translation gives CASSVPSTGELFF. The chain combines TRBV9 with TRBJ2-2; D ambiguous. Deletions cut 2 bases from V and 5 bases from J, with 7 bases between. In germline, CDR1 is SGDLS, CDR2 YYNGEE. The CDR3 has 13 amino acids.

This chain uses TRBV11-1 with TRBJ2-3, with TRBD2 matching over 13 bases. The V segment lost 5 bases and the J segment 2 bases; nucleotides outside the gene matches: 4. Germline V gene data show CDR1 as SGHAT and CDR2 as FQDESV (reference sequence). The CDR3 runs 16 residues. Here the CDR3 reads CASSRGTSGNTDTQYF. The CDR3 nucleotides read TGTGCCAGCAGCCGAGGGACTAGCGGGAACACAGATACGCAGTATTTT.